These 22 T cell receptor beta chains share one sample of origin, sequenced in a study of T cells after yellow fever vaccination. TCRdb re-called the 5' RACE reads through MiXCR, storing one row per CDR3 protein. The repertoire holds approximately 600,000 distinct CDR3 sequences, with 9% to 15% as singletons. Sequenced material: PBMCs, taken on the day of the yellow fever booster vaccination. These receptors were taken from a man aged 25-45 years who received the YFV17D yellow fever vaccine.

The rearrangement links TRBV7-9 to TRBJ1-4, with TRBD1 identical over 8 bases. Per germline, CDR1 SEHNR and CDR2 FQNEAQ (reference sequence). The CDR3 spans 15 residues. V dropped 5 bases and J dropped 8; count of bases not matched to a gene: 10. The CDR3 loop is CASSNRQGALEKLFF. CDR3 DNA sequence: TGTGCCAGCAGCAATCGCCAGGGGGCCCTAGAAAAACTGTTTTTT.

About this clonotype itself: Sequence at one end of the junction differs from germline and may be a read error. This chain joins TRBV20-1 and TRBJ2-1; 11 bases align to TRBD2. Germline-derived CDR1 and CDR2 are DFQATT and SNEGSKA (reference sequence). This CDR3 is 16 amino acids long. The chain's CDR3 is CCAQTSGMTAYNEQFF. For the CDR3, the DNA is TGCTGTGCTCAGACTAGCGGGATGACGGCATACAATGAGCAGTTCTTC.

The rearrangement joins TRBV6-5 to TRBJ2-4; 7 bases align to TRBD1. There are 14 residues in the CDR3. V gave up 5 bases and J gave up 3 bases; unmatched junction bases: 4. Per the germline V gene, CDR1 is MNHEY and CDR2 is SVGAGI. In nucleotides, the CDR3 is TGTGCCAGCAGTCACCGGGACAGCAAAAACATTCAGTACTTC. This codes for CASSHRDSKNIQYF.

The CDR3 nucleotides are TGTGCCAGCAGCCAGGTACAGAGCGGGAGAGGGGGCACAGATACGCAGTATTTT. This sequence encodes CASSQVQSGRGGTDTQYF. The gene calls are TRBV14 and TRBJ2-3; 8 nucleotides line up with TRBD2. The V segment lost 3 bases and the J segment 1 base; nucleotides outside the gene matches: 12. Per germline, CDR1 SGHDN and CDR2 FVKESK. The CDR3 has 18 residues.

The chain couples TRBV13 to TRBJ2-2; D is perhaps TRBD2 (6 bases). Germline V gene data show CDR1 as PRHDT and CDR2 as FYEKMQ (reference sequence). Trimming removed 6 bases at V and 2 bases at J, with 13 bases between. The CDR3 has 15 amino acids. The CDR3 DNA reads TGTGCCAGCAGGCGGCGGGGAACAAACACCGGGGAGCTGTTTTTT. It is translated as CASRRRGTNTGELFF.

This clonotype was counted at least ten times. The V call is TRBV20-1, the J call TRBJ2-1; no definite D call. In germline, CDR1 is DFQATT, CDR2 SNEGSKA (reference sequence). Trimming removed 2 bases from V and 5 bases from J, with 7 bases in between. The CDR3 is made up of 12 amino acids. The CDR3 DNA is TGCAGTGCTAGATTTGGGGACAATGAGCAGTTCTTC. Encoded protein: CSARFGDNEQFF.

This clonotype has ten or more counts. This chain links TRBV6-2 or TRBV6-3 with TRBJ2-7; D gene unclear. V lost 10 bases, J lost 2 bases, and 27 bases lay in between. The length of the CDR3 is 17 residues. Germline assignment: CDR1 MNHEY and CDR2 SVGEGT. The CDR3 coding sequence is TGTGCCACCAAACCGACGAATCAAGCCAGGAGCCCCTACGAGCAGTACTTC. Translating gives CATKPTNQARSPYEQYF.

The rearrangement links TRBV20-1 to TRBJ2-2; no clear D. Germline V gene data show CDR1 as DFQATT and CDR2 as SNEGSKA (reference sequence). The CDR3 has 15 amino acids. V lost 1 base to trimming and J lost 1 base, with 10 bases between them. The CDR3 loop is CSARVLRRNTGELFF. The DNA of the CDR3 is TGCAGTGCTAGAGTCTTGCGGCGGAACACCGGGGAGCTGTTTTTT.

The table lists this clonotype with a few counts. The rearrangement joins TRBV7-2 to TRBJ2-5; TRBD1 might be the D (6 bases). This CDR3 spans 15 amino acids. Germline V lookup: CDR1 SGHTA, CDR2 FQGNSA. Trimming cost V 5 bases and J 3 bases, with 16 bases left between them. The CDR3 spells CASSQGQGRKETQYF. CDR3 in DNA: TGTGCCAGCAGCCAAGGCCAGGGGAGAAAAGAGACCCAGTACTTC.

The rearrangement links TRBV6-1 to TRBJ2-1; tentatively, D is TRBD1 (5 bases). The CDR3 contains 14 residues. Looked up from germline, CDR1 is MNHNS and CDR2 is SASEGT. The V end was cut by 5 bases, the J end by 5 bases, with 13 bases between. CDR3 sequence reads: CASSKTQGDNEQFF. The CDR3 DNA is TGTGCCAGCAGTAAGACCCAGGGCGACAATGAGCAGTTCTTC.

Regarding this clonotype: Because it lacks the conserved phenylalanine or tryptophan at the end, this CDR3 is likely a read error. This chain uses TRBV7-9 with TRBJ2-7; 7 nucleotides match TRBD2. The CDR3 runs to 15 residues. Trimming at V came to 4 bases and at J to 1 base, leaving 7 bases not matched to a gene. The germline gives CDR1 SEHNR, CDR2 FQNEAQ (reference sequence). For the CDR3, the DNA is TGTGCCAGCAGCTATCGCCCTAGCGGATCCTACGAGCAGTACTAC. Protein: CASSYRPSGSYEQYY.

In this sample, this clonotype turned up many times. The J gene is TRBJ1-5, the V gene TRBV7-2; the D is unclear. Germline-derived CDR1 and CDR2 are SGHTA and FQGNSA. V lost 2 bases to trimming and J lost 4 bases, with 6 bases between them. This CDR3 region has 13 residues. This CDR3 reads CASSLTGNQPQHF. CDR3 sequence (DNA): TGTGCCAGCAGCTTAACCGGAAATCAGCCCCAGCATTTT.

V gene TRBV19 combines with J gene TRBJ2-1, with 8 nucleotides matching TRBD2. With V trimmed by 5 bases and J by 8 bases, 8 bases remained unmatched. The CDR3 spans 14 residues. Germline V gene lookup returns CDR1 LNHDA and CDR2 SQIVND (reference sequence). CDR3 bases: TGTGCCAGTAGTGGGTCGACTAGCGAGGATGAGCAGTTCTTC. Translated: CASSGSTSEDEQFF.

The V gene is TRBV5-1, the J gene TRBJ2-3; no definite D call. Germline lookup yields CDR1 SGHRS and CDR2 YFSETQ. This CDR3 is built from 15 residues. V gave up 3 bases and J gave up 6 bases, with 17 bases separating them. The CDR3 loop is CASSSSTNPMDTQYF. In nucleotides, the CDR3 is TGCGCCAGCAGCTCCAGCACGAACCCCATGGATACGCAGTATTTT.

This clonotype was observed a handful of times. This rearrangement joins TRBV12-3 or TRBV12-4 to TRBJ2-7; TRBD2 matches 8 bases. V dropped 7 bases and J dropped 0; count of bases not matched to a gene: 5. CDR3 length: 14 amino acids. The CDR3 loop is CASTSGTSSYEQYF. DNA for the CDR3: TGTGCCAGCACCAGCGGGACTAGCTCCTACGAGCAGTACTTC.

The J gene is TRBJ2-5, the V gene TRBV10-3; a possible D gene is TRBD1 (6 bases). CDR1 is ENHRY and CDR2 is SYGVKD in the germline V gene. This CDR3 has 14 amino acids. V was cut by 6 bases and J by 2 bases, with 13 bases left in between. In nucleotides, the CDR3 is TGTGCCATCAGCCCCGCTAGGGGGCAAGAGACCCAGTACTTC. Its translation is CAISPARGQETQYF.

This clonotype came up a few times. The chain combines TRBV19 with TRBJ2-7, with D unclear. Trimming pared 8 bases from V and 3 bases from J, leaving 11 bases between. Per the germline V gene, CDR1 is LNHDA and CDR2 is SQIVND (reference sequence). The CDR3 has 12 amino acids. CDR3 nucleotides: TGTGCCAGTGGCCAGCCGGGCTACGAGCAGTACTTC. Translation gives CASGQPGYEQYF.

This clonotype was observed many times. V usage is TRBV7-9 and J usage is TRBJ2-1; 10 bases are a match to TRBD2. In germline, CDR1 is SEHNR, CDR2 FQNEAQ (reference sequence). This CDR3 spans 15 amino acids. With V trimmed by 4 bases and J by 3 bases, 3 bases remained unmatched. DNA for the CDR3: TGTGCCAGCAGCTCGTCTAGCGGGAGCTACAATGAGCAGTTCTTC. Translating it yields CASSSSSGSYNEQFF.

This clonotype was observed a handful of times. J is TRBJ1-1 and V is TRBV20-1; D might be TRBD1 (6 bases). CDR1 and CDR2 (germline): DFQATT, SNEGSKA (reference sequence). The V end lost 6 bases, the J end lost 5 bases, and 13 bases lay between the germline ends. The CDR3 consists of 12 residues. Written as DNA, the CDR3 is TGCAGTGCCGCCCAGGGGTGGACTGAAGCTTTCTTT. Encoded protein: CSAAQGWTEAFF.

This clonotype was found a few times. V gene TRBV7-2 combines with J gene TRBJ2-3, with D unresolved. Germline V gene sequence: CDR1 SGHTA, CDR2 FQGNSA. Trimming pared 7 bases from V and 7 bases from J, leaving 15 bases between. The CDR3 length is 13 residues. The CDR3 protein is CASTPSVRYTQYF. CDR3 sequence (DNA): TGTGCCAGCACCCCCTCCGTTCGTTATACGCAGTATTTT.

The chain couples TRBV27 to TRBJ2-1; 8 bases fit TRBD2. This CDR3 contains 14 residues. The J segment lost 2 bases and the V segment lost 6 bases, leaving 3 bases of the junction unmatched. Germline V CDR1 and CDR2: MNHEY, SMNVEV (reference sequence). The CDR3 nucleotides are TGTGCCAGCAGGCCGGGACTAGCCTACAATGAGCAGTTCTTC. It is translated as CASRPGLAYNEQFF.

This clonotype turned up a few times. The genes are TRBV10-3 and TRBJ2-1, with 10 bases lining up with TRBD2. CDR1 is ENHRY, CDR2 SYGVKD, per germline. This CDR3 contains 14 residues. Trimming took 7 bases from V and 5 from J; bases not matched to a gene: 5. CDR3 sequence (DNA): TGTGCCATCAATCGAGCGGGAGGGAACAATGAGCAGTTCTTC. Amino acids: CAINRAGGNNEQFF.